This is a list of T cell receptor beta chains from one sample in a study of cytomegalovirus exposure and HLA in healthy donors. TCRdb keeps only in-frame clones here, not all; method: immunoSEQ multiplex PCR. The sample comprises about 360,000 clones, just over 85% of which are singletons, and roughly 0.82% rests with the top ten. The sample consisted of PBMCs. The receptors here all came from a woman in her late teens or twenties in good health and CMV-seronegative. The CDR3 runs from the conserved cysteine through the conserved F or W. D genes are given only for firm matches. A row's size may be missing; if present it is once, few, many or a size class.

length: 14
V: TRBV5-1
D: TRBD1
J: TRBJ2-7
size: -
DNA: TGCGCCAGCAGCACCTCGGACAGGGTAGGCGAGCAGTACTTC
CDR3: CASSTSDRVGEQYF

length: 16
V: TRBV28
D: -
J: TRBJ1-5
size: few
DNA: TGTGCCAGCAGTTCAACCGGAGACTATAGCAATCAGCCCCAGCATTTT
CDR3: CASSSTGDYSNQPQHF

length: 15
V: TRBV4-1
D: -
J: TRBJ2-2
size: -
DNA: TGCGCCAGCAGCCAGGGACTTATAAACACCGGGGAGCTGTTTTTT
CDR3: CASSQGLINTGELFF

length: 14
V: TRBV5-4
D: TRBD1
J: TRBJ1-1
size: -
DNA: TGTGCCAGCAGCCAAGGAGGACAGGTCACTGAAGCTTTCTTT
CDR3: CASSQGGQVTEAFF

length: 16
V: TRBV15
D: -
J: TRBJ1-5
size: -
DNA: TGTGCCACCAGCAGAGTTTTGGCCCGGAGTAATCAGCCCCAGCATTTT
CDR3: CATSRVLARSNQPQHF

length: 18
V: TRBV4-1
D: -
J: TRBJ2-3
size: -
DNA: TGCGCCAGCAGCCCCCGCTCCCGGGGTCCCCTAAGCACAGATACGCAGTATTTT
CDR3: CASSPRSRGPLSTDTQYF

length: 17
V: TRBV11-2
D: TRBD2
J: TRBJ2-2
size: -
DNA: TGTGCCAGCAGCCGAATTCTAGCGGGGGGAGGCACCGGGGAGCTGTTTTTT
CDR3: CASSRILAGGGTGELFF

length: 16
V: TRBV4-1
D: TRBD2
J: TRBJ2-1
size: -
DNA: TGCGCCAGCAGCCAATCTTCTAGCGGGAGGGCCTGGGAGCAGTTCTTC
CDR3: CASSQSSSGRAWEQFF

length: 14
V: TRBV5-4
D: -
J: TRBJ2-5
size: -
DNA: TGTGCCAGCAGCTATAAACAGGGCCCCCCGGACCAGTACTTC
CDR3: CASSYKQGPPDQYF

length: 14
V: TRBV7-9
D: -
J: TRBJ2-1
size: -
DNA: TGTGCCAGCAGCTTCGGGTTCCTCTACAATGAGCAGTTCTTC
CDR3: CASSFGFLYNEQFF